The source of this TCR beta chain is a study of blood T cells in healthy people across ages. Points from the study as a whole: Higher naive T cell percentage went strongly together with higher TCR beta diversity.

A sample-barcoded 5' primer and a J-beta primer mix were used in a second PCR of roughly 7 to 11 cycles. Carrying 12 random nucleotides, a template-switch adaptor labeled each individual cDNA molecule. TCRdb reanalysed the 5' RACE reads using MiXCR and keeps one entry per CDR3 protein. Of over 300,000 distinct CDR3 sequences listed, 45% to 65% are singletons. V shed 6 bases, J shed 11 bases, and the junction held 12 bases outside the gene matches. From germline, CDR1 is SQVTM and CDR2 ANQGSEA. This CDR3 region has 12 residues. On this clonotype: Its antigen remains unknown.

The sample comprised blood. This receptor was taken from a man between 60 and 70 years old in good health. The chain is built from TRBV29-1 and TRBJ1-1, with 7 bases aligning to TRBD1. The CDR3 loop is CSVLPGQHTAFF. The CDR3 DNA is TGCAGCGTCTTACCGGGACAGCATACGGCTTTCTTT.